This T cell receptor (beta chain) was recorded in a study of OX40 agonist ivuxolimab in advanced cancers. Study context: A male proportion of about 84% was recorded, with mean age roughly 62 years and range about 20 to 90. One patient with hepatocellular carcinoma and two with cutaneous melanoma, three in all, had partial responses. The study's findings and limits: Expanded clones tended on average to be more numerous among CD8+ T cells than CD4+.

With baseline, cycle 4 day 1, and cycle 7 day 1 as timepoints, blood was sampled. As concerns this clone: Antigen specificity is unknown.

Sequencing was performed with immunoSEQ multiplex PCR; in TCRdb, only in-frame clones are kept and a portion is missing. This table holds fewer than 85,000 clones, roughly nine tenths found once. The receptor comes from an adult with an advanced solid tumor such as melanoma, head and neck, liver or kidney cancer. Sequences were derived from CD4+ or CD8+ T cells sorted from blood, sampled in a trial of the OX40 agonist ivuxolimab.

CDR3 nucleotides: TGTGCCAGCAGCCGATCCGAAGCTAGCACAGATACGCAGTATTTT. Protein: CASSRSEASTDTQYF. The chain couples TRBV7-2 to TRBJ2-3; the D is unclear. There are 15 residues in the CDR3. Germline CDR1 SGHTA, CDR2 FQGNSA. V was pared by 5 bases and J by 0 bases, with 12 bases between. Full variable domain (remainder filled in from reference TRBV7-2 and TRBJ2-3): GAGVSQSPSNKVTEKGKDVELRCDPISGHTALYWYRQSLGQGLEFLIYFQGNSAPDKSGLPSDRFSAERTGGSVSTLTIQRTQQEDSAVYLCASSRSEASTDTQYFGPGTRLTVL.